The TCR beta chain described here comes from a study of blood T cell repertoires in COVID-19. Only in-frame clones appear in the TCRdb table, and some are missing; sequencing was by immunoSEQ multiplex PCR. This sample has roughly 290,000 clones, with 85% found just once. Germline V gives CDR1 LGHDT, CDR2 YNNKEL (reference sequence). Deletions cut 4 bases from V and 1 base from J, with 14 bases between. The CDR3 contains 15 residues. The TCR comes from a woman aged 45-65 years with active or convalescent COVID-19. Sequencing was performed on peripheral blood. The J gene is TRBJ2-7, the V gene TRBV3-1 (or the pseudogene TRBV3-2); D call uncertain. CDR3 nucleotides: TGTGCCAGCAGCCCCTCTGAGGTACAATCCTACGAGCAGTACTTC. Residues: CASSPSEVQSYEQYF.